These T cell receptor beta chains were read from a single sample in a study of high-grade serous ovarian cancer treatment subgroups. Produced via immunoSEQ multiplex PCR; TCRdb's table is partial and in-frame only. Here the sample spans about 3,100 clones, under 85% being singletons. Sample: tumor tissue. The receptor source for this set is a human donor with high-grade serous ovarian cancer. The CDR3 runs from the conserved cysteine through the conserved F or W.

v_call	j_call	cdr3_aa
TRBV7-2	TRBJ1-5	CASSLGSRATNQPQHF
TRBV4-1	TRBJ2-5	CASSRSGTSVETQYF
TRBV12-5	TRBJ2-2	CASGLVRGEGTGELFF
TRBV7-2	TRBJ1-5	CASSPRQAYQPQHF
TRBV7-8	TRBJ1-1	CASSLRQDLMNTEAFF
TRBV19	TRBJ1-2	CASRPGGQVSGYTF
TRBV11-2	TRBJ2-3	CASSLGSSGVDTQYF
TRBV19	TRBJ1-5	CASSPGTASNQPQHF
TRBV7-2	TRBJ2-7	CATAVGHRYEQYF
TRBV5-6	TRBJ2-4	CASSLRGDKNIQYF
TRBV12-5	TRBJ2-2	CASGLVRDGAVANTGELFF
TRBV27	TRBJ2-7	CASSTSNRGHEQYF
TRBV4-3	TRBJ2-2	CASSQRRGADTGELFF
TRBV7-2	TRBJ2-1	CASSRQGYNEQFF
TRBV7-3	TRBJ2-2	CASSPGSGELFF
TRBV19	TRBJ1-2	CASSIAYGTGNYGYTF
TRBV11-2	TRBJ2-7	CASSLVPSSGSRYYEQYF
TRBV28	TRBJ1-5	CASTRQASNQPQHF
TRBV19	TRBJ1-1	CASSIGTGLNTEAFF
TRBV5-1	TRBJ2-5	CASSFWEGRGQETQYF
TRBV7-2	TRBJ2-7	CASSRTPTSGYEQYF
TRBV10-3	TRBJ2-7	CAISDRIGQKPDF